Listed below are T cell receptor beta chains from one sample, sequenced in a study of blood T cell repertoires in COVID-19. Clones were sequenced by immunoSEQ multiplex PCR, and TCRdb holds only the in-frame ones, with some missing. The profile covers 150,000 to 200,000 clones, with roughly nine tenths appearing a single time and around 3.3% taken by the ten largest. The sample consisted of peripheral blood. These receptors came from a man between 65 and 85 years old with acute or convalescent COVID-19. Each CDR3 is given with its conserved first and last residue. Each record gives: V gene, clone size, D gene, J gene, CDR3 DNA, CDR3 protein. A D gene is named only where the DNA matches it firmly. Some rows mark clone size as missing; the rest say once, few, many or name a class of expanded clone.

TRBV27	-	TRBD2	TRBJ2-3	TGTGCCAGCAGGACTAGCGGGAGAAATACGCAGTATTTT	CASRTSGRNTQYF
TRBV10-1	few	-	TRBJ2-4	TGCGCCAGCAGTGATGCTAGCGAGGGAAACATTCAGTACTTC	CASSDASEGNIQYF
TRBV2	-	-	TRBJ2-3	TGTGCCAGCCGCCCCCCCGAGGGCTACCTCACAGATACGCAGTATTTT	CASRPPEGYLTDTQYF
TRBV5-6	-	TRBD1	TRBJ1-1	TGTGCCAGCAGCTTGGGCAGGGGGTACACTGAAGCTTTCTTT	CASSLGRGYTEAFF
TRBV27	-	-	TRBJ2-1	TGTGCCAGCAGCTCTGACAGCAGTTACAATGAGCAGTTCTTC	CASSSDSSYNEQFF
TRBV7-6	-	TRBD1	TRBJ2-6	TGTGCCAGCAGCCAGGGACAGGGAACCTCTGGGGCCAACGTCCTGACTTTC	CASSQGQGTSGANVLTF
TRBV9	-	TRBD1	TRBJ2-7	TGTGCCAGCAGCACCTCCGGGACAGGATACGAGCAGTACTTC	CASSTSGTGYEQYF
TRBV19	-	TRBD1	TRBJ1-1	TGTGCCAGTAGTTCGGGACAGACGATTGAAGCTTTCTTT	CASSSGQTIEAFF
TRBV2	few	-	TRBJ1-5	TGTGCCAGCAGGGAGACAGTCAATCAGCCCCAGCATTTT	CASRETVNQPQHF
TRBV9	-	TRBD1	TRBJ1-2	TGTGCCAGCAGACGAGGGACAGCGCAGAGGAGTTCGGGCTACACCTTC	CASRRGTAQRSSGYTF
TRBV7-3	-	-	TRBJ2-5	TGTGCCAGCAGCGAAGGAGGGACAGCCCAAGAGACCCAGTACTTC	CASSEGGTAQETQYF